This T cell receptor beta chain came from a study of shared clonotypes between healthy human individuals. The CDR3 has 15 residues. With 3 bases clipped from V and 6 bases from J, the junction kept 6 bases outside the gene matches. Germline-derived CDR1 and CDR2 are MNHEY and SVGAGI. TCRdb keeps only in-frame clones here, not all; method: immunoSEQ multiplex PCR. The sample lists 600,000 to 700,000 clones, roughly 73% occurring once. Input material: memory CD4+ T cells sorted from blood. Subset of the sample: CD45RA-negative fraction. The chain combines TRBV6-5 with TRBJ1-2; TRBD1 matches 11 bases. The receptor's source is a woman aged 25 to 39 in good health. The CDR3 loop reads CASSYGQGARNGYTF. Written as DNA, the CDR3 is TGTGCCAGCAGTTATGGACAGGGGGCGCGGAATGGCTACACCTTC.